These T cell receptor beta chains were read from a single sample in a study of shared clonotypes between healthy human individuals. Sequencing was performed with immunoSEQ multiplex PCR; in TCRdb, only in-frame clones are kept and a portion is missing. Of about 530,000 clones detected, nearly 80% appear once; the ten largest clones hold roughly an eighth. Sequencing used PBMCs. These receptors all stem from a woman between 40 and 55 years old in good health. Some clones in this sample may be carry-over from other donors' samples. The CDR3 runs from the conserved cysteine through the conserved F or W. The D gene is left open where the match is weak. Not all rows give a size; the values are once, few, many and, for expanded clones, a class.

clone size,J gene,V gene,D gene,CDR3 protein,CDR3 DNA
.,TRBJ2-2,TRBV27,TRBD1,CASSRPGQGRTGELFF,TGTGCCAGCAGTCGTCCGGGACAGGGTAGGACCGGGGAGCTGTTTTTT
.,TRBJ1-4,TRBV10-3,.,CAIGGAEKLFF,TGTGCCATCGGTGGAGCTGAAAAACTGTTTTTT
.,TRBJ2-7,TRBV5-1,.,CASSLAGDPPYEQYF,TGCGCCAGCAGCTTGGCCGGGGACCCGCCCTACGAGCAGTACTTC
once,TRBJ2-5,TRBV9,.,CASNPQGHQETQYF,TGTGCCAGCAACCCTCAGGGACATCAAGAGACCCAGTACTTC
.,TRBJ1-3,TRBV28,TRBD1,CATQTGDSSGNTIYF,TGTGCCACCCAAACAGGGGACTCCTCTGGAAACACCATATATTTT
once,TRBJ1-1,TRBV4-2,TRBD1,CASSQDRGVGEAFF,TGTGCCAGCAGCCAGGACAGGGGAGTAGGTGAAGCTTTCTTT
once,TRBJ1-5,TRBV28,.,CASSLFPSGQKNNQPQHF,TGTGCCAGCAGTTTATTTCCCTCCGGACAGAAAAACAATCAGCCCCAGCATTTT
.,TRBJ2-7,TRBV28,.,CASSFSGGVREQYF,TGTGCCAGCAGTTTTAGCGGCGGGGTTCGCGAGCAGTACTTC
.,TRBJ2-3,TRBV7-3,TRBD2,CASSLTRWEGPRDTQYF,TGTGCCAGCAGCCTCACCAGGTGGGAGGGCCCAAGGGATACGCAGTATTTT
.,TRBJ2-3,TRBV19,.,CASSLRSDTQYF,TGTGCCAGTAGCTTGCGGTCAGATACGCAGTATTTT
.,TRBJ2-1,TRBV6-4,.,CASRGSFDGGEQFF,TGTGCCAGCAGAGGATCCTTTGATGGTGGTGAGCAGTTCTTC
.,TRBJ2-4,TRBV7-9,.,CASSSPPGHAEDIQYF,TGTGCCAGCAGCTCCCCCCCGGGACACGCCGAGGACATTCAGTACTTC
.,TRBJ2-7,TRBV4-1,.,CASSRDGQTPGSYEQYF,TGCGCCAGCAGCCGAGACGGACAAACGCCTGGCTCCTACGAGCAGTACTTC
.,TRBJ2-3,TRBV6-1,.,CASSDGDITDTQYF,TGTGCCAGCAGTGATGGGGACATCACAGATACGCAGTATTTT
.,TRBJ1-2,TRBV5-6,TRBD1,CASSLLGRDRGNYGYTF,TGTGCCAGCAGCCTCCTGGGGAGGGACAGGGGTAACTATGGCTACACCTTC
.,TRBJ2-2,TRBV5-6,.,CASSLAAAGELFF,TGTGCCAGCAGCTTGGCCGCGGCCGGGGAGCTGTTTTTT
.,TRBJ2-1,TRBV6-4,.,CASSVTTSSYNEQFF,TGTGCCAGCAGTGTCACGACTAGCTCCTACAATGAGCAGTTCTTC
.,TRBJ2-3,TRBV7-2,TRBD2,CASSSQLAGPNTQYF,TGTGCCAGCAGCTCGCAACTAGCGGGGCCCAATACGCAGTATTTT
.,TRBJ2-5,TRBV19,.,CASSRGQQETQYF,TGTGCCAGTAGTAGGGGGCAGCAAGAGACCCAGTACTTC
few,TRBJ1-2,TRBV28,.,CASEGDRHYGYTF,TGTGCCAGCGAGGGGGACCGACACTATGGCTACACCTTC
.,TRBJ2-7,TRBV2,.,CASKEYEQYF,TGTGCCAGCAAGGAGTACGAGCAGTACTTC
few,TRBJ2-2,TRBV11-2,.,CASSLRFTGELFF,TGTGCCAGCAGCTTGAGGTTCACCGGGGAGCTGTTTTTT
.,TRBJ2-2,TRBV11-3,.,CASSLRGGDTGELFF,TGTGCCAGCAGCTTGAGGGGGGGTGACACCGGGGAGCTGTTTTTT
many,TRBJ2-1,TRBV7-9,TRBD2,CASSPLPNPGEGPFF,TGTGCCAGCAGCCCACTGCCGAATCCGGGGGAGGGCCCGTTCTTC
once,TRBJ2-1,TRBV18,.,CASSPPSLAEQFF,TGTGCCAGCTCACCCCCCTCTCTGGCGGAGCAGTTCTTC
.,TRBJ1-1,TRBV29-1,TRBD1,CSTIGGRATLNTEAFF,TGCAGCACAATAGGGGGCCGGGCTACTCTAAACACTGAAGCTTTCTTT
.,TRBJ2-6,TRBV10-3,TRBD1,CAISDRGGGSGANVLTF,TGTGCCATCAGTGATCGAGGGGGCGGCTCTGGGGCCAACGTCCTGACTTTC
.,TRBJ1-5,TRBV15,.,CATSPILGELSNQPQHF,TGTGCCACCAGCCCGATTTTGGGGGAGCTTAGCAATCAGCCCCAGCATTTT
.,TRBJ2-7,TRBV5-5,TRBD2,CASSVSSGRFEQYF,TGTGCCAGCAGCGTCTCTAGCGGGAGGTTCGAGCAGTACTTC
.,TRBJ1-3,TRBV6-1,.,CASSEDWGNTIYF,TGTGCCAGCAGTGAAGACTGGGGAAACACCATATATTTT
.,TRBJ1-4,TRBV5-1,.,CASSPGAQRDEKLFF,TGCGCCAGCAGCCCTGGAGCTCAGCGGGATGAAAAACTGTTTTTT
.,TRBJ1-2,TRBV5-1,TRBD1,CASSIDRGYRDGYTF,TGCGCCAGCAGCATCGACAGGGGATATCGGGATGGCTACACCTTC
.,TRBJ2-7,TRBV2,TRBD2,CASSGTSGKYEQYF,TGTGCCAGCAGTGGGACTAGCGGGAAATACGAGCAGTACTTC
.,TRBJ2-3,TRBV4-3,.,CASSQDRGKDTQYF,TGCGCCAGCAGCCAAGACAGGGGCAAAGATACGCAGTATTTT
.,TRBJ2-3,TRBV5-1,.,CASSPYPGASTDTQYF,TGCGCCAGCAGCCCCTATCCGGGAGCTAGCACAGATACGCAGTATTTT
once,TRBJ2-1,TRBV19,.,CASSNYVYNEQFF,TGTGCCAGTAGTAACTACGTCTACAATGAGCAGTTCTTC
.,TRBJ2-3,TRBV10-1,.,CASSESRVSPDTQYF,TGCGCCAGCAGTGAGTCACGGGTTAGCCCAGATACGCAGTATTTT
.,TRBJ1-1,TRBV7-9,.,CASSPGHSEAFF,TGTGCCAGCAGTCCGGGACACTCTGAAGCTTTCTTT
.,TRBJ2-5,TRBV28,.,CASSLETQYF,TGTGCCAGCAGTCTAGAGACCCAGTACTTC
.,TRBJ1-5,TRBV4-3,.,CASSQDPDGPQHF,TGCGCCAGCAGCCAAGATCCTGACGGGCCCCAGCATTTT
.,TRBJ1-4,TRBV4-1,TRBD1,CASSQDPGTVLGLFF,TGCGCCAGCAGCCAAGATCCCGGGACAGTCTTAGGACTGTTTTTT
once,TRBJ1-5,TRBV15,TRBD1,CATSRRGQGRQPQHF,TGTGCCACCAGCAGGCGAGGACAGGGTAGACAGCCCCAGCATTTT
.,TRBJ1-2,TRBV6-1,.,CASSEVGSLSANYGYTF,TGTGCCAGCAGTGAAGTTGGAAGCCTCTCAGCTAACTATGGCTACACCTTC
.,TRBJ2-3,TRBV19,TRBD2,CASSTRLAGGPRQDTQYF,TGTGCCAGTAGTACGCGACTAGCGGGAGGGCCTCGTCAAGATACGCAGTATTTT
.,TRBJ2-1,TRBV28,.,CASSLWGGDEQFF,TGTGCCAGCAGTTTATGGGGTGGGGATGAGCAGTTCTTC
.,TRBJ2-1,TRBV7-3,TRBD2,CASSLGRFTSGYNEQFF,TGTGCCAGCAGCTTAGGTCGTTTCACTAGCGGGTACAATGAGCAGTTCTTC
.,TRBJ2-7,TRBV15,TRBD2,CATSRGLADTYEQYF,TGTGCCACCAGCAGAGGCCTAGCGGATACCTACGAGCAGTACTTC
.,TRBJ2-7,TRBV28,.,CASIPRNPGSSYEQYF,TGTGCCAGCATCCCCCGGAACCCAGGTTCGTCCTACGAGCAGTACTTC